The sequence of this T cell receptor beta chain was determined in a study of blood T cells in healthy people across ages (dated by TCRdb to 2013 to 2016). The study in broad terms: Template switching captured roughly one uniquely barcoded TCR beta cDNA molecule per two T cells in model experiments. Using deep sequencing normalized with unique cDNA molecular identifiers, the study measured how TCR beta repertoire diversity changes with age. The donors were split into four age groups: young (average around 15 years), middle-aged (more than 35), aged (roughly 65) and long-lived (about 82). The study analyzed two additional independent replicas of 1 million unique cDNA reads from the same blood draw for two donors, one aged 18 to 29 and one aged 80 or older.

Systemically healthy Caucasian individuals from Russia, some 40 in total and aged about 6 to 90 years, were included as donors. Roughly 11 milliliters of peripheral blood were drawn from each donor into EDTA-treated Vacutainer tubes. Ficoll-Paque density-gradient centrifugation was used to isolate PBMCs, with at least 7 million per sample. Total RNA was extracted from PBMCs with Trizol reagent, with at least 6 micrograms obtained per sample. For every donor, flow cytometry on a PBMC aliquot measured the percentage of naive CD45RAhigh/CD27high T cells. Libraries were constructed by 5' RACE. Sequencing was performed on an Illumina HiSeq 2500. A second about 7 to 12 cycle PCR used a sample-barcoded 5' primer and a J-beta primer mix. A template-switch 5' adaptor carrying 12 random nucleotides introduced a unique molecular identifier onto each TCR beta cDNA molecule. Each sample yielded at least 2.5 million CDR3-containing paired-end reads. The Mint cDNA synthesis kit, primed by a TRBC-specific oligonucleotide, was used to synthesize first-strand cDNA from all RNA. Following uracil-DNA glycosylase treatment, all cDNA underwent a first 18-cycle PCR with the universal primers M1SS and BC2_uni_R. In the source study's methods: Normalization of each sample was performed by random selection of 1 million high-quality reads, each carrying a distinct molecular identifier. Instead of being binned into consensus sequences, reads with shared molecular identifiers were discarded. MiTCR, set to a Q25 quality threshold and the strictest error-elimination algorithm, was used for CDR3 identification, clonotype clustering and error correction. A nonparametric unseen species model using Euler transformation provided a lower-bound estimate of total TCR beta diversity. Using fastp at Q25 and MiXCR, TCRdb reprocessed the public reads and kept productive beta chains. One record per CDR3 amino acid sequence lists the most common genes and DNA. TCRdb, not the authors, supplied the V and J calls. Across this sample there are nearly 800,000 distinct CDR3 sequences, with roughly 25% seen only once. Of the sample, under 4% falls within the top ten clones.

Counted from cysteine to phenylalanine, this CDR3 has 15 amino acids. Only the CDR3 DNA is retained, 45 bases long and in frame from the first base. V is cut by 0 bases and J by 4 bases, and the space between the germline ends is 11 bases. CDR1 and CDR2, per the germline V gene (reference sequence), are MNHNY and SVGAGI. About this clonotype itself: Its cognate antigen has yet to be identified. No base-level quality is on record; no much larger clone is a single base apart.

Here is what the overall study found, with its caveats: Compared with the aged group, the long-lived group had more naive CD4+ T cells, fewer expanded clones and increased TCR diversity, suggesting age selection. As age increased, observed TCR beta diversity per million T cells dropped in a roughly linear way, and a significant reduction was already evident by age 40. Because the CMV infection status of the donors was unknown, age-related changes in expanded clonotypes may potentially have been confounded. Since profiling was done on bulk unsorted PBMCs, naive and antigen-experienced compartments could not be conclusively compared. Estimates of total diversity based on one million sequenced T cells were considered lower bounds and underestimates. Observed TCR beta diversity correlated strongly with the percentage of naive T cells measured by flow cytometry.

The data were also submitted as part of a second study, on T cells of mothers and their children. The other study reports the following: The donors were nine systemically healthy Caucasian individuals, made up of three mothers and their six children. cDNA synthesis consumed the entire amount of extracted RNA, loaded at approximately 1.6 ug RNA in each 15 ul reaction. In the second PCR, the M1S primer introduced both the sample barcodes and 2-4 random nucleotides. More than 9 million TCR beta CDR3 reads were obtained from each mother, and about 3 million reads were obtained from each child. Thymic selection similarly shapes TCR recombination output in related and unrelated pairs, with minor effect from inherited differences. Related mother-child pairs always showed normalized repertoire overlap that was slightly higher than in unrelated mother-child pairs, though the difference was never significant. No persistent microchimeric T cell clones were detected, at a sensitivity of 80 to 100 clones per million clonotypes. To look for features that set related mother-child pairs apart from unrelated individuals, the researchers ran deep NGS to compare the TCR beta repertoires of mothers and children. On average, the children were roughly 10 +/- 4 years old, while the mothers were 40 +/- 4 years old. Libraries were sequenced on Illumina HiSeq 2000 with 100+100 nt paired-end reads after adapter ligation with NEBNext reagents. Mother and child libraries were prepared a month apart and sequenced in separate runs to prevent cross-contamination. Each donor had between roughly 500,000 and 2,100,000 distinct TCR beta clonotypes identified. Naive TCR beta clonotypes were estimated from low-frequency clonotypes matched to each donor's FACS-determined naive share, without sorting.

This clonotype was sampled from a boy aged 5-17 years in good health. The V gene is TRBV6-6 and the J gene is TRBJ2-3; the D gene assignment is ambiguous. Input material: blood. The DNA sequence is TGTGCCAGCAGTTACTCGGATACCCTCCCAGATACGCAGTATTTT. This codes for CASSYSDTLPDTQYF.